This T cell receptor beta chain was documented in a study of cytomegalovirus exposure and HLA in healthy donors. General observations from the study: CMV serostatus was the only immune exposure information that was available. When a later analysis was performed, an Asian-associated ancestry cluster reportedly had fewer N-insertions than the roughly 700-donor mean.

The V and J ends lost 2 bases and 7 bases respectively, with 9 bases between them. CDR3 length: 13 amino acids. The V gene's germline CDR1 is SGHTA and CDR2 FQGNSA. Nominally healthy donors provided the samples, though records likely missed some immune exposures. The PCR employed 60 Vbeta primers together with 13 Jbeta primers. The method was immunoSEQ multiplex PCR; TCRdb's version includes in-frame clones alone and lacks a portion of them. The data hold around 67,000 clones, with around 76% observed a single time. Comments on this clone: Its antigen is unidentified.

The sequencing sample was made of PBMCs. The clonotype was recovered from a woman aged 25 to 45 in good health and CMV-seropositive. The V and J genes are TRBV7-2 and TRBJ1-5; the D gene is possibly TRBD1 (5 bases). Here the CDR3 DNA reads TGTGCCAGCAGCTTAAGGGGCGAGCAGCCCCAGCATTTT. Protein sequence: CASSLRGEQPQHF.